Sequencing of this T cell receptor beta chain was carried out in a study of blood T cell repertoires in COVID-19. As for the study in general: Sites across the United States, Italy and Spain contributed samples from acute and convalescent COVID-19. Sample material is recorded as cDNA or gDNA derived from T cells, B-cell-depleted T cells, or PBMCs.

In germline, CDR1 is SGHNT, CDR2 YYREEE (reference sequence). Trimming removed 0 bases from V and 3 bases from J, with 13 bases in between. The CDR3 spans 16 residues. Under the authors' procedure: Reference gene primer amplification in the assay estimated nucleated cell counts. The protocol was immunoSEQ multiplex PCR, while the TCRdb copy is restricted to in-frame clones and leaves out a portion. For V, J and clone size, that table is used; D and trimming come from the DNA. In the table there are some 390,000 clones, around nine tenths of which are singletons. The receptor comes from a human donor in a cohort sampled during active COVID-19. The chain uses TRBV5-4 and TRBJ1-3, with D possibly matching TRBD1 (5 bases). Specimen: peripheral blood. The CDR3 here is CASSLAPLGLGNTIYF. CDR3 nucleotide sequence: TGTGCCAGCAGCTTGGCCCCCCTGGGGCTTGGAAACACCATATATTTT.